This T cell receptor beta chain was documented in a study of T and B cells in COVID-19 patients. The V segment lost 5 bases and the J segment 4 bases; nucleotides outside the gene matches: 5. The germline gives CDR1 MNHEY, CDR2 SMNVEV (reference sequence). The length of the CDR3 is 13 residues. Study findings and constraints: Highly clonal in active COVID-19, TRB repertoires exceeded healthy-donor diversity and richness at recovery. Few blood samples existed from mildly ill patients during symptoms or early in severe cases. Of thousands of TCR clusters found only in the recovered cohort, a few dozen had low generation probability.

Multiplex PCR with BIOMED2 TRB-A/B primer pools amplified TRB rearrangements. One entry per CDR3 protein results from TCRdb running MiXCR on the multiplex PCR reads. The sample lists more than 13,000 distinct CDR3 sequences, under 30% occurring once. This clonotype is classed as medium-sized. What it recognizes is unknown. Each TRB amplification used about 230-550 ng of genomic DNA from blood. Sample: blood. This chain connects TRBV27 to TRBJ2-7; 7 positions match TRBD1. This receptor was identified in a human donor who had recovered from COVID-19. The CDR3 reads CASSHGTEYEQYF. The CDR3 region has the DNA TGTGCCAGCAGTCACGGGACAGAGTACGAGCAGTACTTC.